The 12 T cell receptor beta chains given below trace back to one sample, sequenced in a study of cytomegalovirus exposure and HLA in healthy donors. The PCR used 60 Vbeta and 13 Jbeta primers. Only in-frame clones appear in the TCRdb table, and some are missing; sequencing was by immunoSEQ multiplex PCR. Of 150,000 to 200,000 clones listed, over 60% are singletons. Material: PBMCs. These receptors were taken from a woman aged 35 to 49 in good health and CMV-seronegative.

CDR3 bases: TGCGCCAGCAGCCCAAGACAGGCCGATACGCAGTATTTT. Protein: CASSPRQADTQYF. The chain recombines TRBV5-1 with TRBJ2-3, with D tentatively TRBD1 (6 bases). CDR3 length equals 13 residues. CDR1 and CDR2 from the germline V gene are SGHRS and YFSETQ. The V end was cut by 4 bases, the J end by 6 bases, with 12 bases between.

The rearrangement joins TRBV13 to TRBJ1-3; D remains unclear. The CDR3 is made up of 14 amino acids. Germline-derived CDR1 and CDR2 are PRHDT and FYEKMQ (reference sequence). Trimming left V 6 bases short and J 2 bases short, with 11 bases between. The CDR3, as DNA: TGTGCCAGCAGTGGCCGGGGAGCTGGAAACACCATATATTTT. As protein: CASSGRGAGNTIYF.

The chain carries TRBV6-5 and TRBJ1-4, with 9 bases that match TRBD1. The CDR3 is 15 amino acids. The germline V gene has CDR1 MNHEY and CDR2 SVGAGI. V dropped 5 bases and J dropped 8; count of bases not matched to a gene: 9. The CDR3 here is CASSRGGTGSEKLFF. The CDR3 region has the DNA TGTGCCAGCAGTAGAGGCGGGACAGGGTCCGAAAAACTGTTTTTT.

The CDR3 is CAWRGAGTQEFF. The CDR3 region has the DNA TGTGCCTGGAGAGGAGCGGGGACGCAGGAGTTCTTC. V usage is TRBV30 and J usage is TRBJ2-1; 7 positions agree with TRBD2. This CDR3 contains 12 residues. Germline CDR1 and CDR2: GTSNPN and SVGIG (reference sequence). The V segment lost 3 bases and the J segment 14 bases; nucleotides outside the gene matches: 10.

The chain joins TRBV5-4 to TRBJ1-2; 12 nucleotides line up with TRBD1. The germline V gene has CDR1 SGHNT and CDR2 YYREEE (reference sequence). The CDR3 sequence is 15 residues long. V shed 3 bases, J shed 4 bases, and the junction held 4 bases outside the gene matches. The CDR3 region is CASSSGQGAGYGYTF. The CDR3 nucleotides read TGTGCCAGCAGCTCGGGACAGGGGGCAGGCTATGGCTACACCTTC.

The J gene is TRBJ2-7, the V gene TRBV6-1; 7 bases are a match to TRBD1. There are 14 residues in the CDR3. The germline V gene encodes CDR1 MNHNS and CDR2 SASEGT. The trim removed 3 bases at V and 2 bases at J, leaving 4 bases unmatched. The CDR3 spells CASSEGRGPYEQYV. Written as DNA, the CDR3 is TGTGCCAGCAGTGAGGGAAGGGGGCCCTACGAGCAGTACGTC.

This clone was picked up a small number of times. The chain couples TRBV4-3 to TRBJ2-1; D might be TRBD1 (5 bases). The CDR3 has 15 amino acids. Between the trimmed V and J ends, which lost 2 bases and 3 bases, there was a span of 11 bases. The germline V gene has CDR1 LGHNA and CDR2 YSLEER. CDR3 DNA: TGCGCCAGCAGCCAACTTATCACAGGCTACAATGAGCAGTTCTTC. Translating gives CASSQLITGYNEQFF.

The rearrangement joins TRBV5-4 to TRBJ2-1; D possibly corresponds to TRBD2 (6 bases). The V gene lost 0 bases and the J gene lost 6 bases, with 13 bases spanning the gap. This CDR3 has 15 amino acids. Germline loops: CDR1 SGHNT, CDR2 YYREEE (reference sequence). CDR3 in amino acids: CASSLVGRRGNEQFF. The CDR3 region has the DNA TGTGCCAGCAGCTTGGTAGGGAGGCGGGGCAATGAGCAGTTCTTC.

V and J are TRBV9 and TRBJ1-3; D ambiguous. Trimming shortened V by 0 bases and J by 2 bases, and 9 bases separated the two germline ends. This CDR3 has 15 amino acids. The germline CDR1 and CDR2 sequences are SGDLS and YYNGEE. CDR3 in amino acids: CASSVEAPAGNTIYF. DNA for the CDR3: TGTGCCAGCAGCGTAGAAGCACCCGCTGGAAACACCATATATTTT.

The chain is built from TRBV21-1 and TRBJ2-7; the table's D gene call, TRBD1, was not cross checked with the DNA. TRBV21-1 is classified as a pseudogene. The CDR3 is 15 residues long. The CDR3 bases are TGTGCCAGCAGCAAAGTGAATCAGGGGGCTTACGAGCAGTACGTC. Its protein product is CASSKVNQGAYEQYV.

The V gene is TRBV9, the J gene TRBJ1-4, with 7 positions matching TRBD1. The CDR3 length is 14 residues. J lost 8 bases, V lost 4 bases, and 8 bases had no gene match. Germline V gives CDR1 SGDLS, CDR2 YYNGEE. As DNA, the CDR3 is TGTGCCAGCAGCCCTTACAGGGGCGGGGAAAAACTGTTTTTT. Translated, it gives CASSPYRGGEKLFF.

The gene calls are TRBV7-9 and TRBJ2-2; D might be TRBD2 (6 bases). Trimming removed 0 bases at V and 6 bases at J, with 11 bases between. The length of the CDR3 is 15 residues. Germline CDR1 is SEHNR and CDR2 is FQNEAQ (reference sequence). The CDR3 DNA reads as TGTGCCAGCAGCTTAGCGGGGGAGGTGGCCGGGGAGCTGTTTTTT. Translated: CASSLAGEVAGELFF.